A selection of T cell receptor beta chains follows, all from one sample in a study of patients and donors after allogeneic stem cell transplantation. TCRdb redid the calling of the RT-PCR reads with MiXCR, one entry per CDR3 protein. The table records 70,000 to 95,000 distinct CDR3 sequences, roughly 5.2% of them present only once. Sequenced sample: blood, either unsorted or a sorted T cell fraction (not recorded which). Receptors were obtained from a human donor who was either an allogeneic HSCT recipient or a stem cell or donor lymphocyte infusion donor (not recorded which). It is not recorded whose cells these are; they may come from a transplant donor. Each CDR3 is given with its conserved first and last residue. The D gene is left open where the match is weak. Rows may omit the clone size; those that give it use once, few, many or a size class.

DNA: TGTGCCAGCAGCTTACGGTTCACCGCCTACGAGCAGTACTTC
CDR3: CASSLRFTAYEQYF
J: TRBJ2-7
length: 14
V: TRBV11-3
size: many
D: NA

DNA: TGTGCCAGTACTTGGAATAAGAACACTGAAGCTTTCTTT
CDR3: CASTWNKNTEAFF
J: TRBJ1-1
length: 13
V: TRBV19
size: few
D: NA

DNA: TGCAGTGCTAGATCTCCGAGGCAGCAGAACACTGAAGCTTTCTTT
CDR3: CSARSPRQQNTEAFF
J: TRBJ1-1
length: 15
V: TRBV20-1
size: many
D: NA

DNA: TGTGCCAGCAGCGTACAGGGGGTACCCTACGAGCAGTACTTC
CDR3: CASSVQGVPYEQYF
J: TRBJ2-7
length: 14
V: TRBV9
size: large
D: TRBD1

DNA: TGCGCCAGCAGCACGGGACAGGGCGCCTACGAGCAGTACTTC
CDR3: CASSTGQGAYEQYF
J: TRBJ2-7
length: 14
V: TRBV5-1
size: many
D: TRBD1

DNA: TGTGCCAGCAGTTTATCGACAGGGGGCGGAAGTAAGTTCTTC
CDR3: CASSLSTGGGSKFF
J: TRBJ2-1
length: 14
V: TRBV27
size: many
D: TRBD1

DNA: TGTGCCAGCAGCTTGGTCCCGAACACCGGGGAGCTGTTTTTT
CDR3: CASSLVPNTGELFF
J: TRBJ2-2
length: 14
V: TRBV7-2
size: many
D: NA

DNA: TGTGCCAGCAGCTCTGGACAGGCCGACGACTACGAGCAGTACTTC
CDR3: CASSSGQADDYEQYF
J: TRBJ2-7
length: 15
V: TRBV13
size: NA
D: TRBD1

DNA: TGTGCCAGCAGGCTGAGAGGGGGTGAGCAGTTCTTC
CDR3: CASRLRGGEQFF
J: TRBJ2-1
length: 12
V: TRBV28
size: many
D: NA

DNA: TGTGCCAGCATGGGGACAGGGGAATCGAAGACCCAGTACTTC
CDR3: CASMGTGESKTQYF
J: TRBJ2-5
length: 14
V: TRBV19
size: many
D: TRBD1

DNA: TGTGCCAGCAGTTTGACTAGCGGAAACATTCAGTACTTC
CDR3: CASSLTSGNIQYF
J: TRBJ2-4
length: 13
V: TRBV12-3/TRBV12-4
size: medium-sized
D: TRBD2

DNA: TGCAGTGGGTATCCACTTCGGGGGCGTATAGATACGCAGTATTTT
CDR3: CSGYPLRGRIDTQYF
J: TRBJ2-3
length: 15
V: TRBV20-1
size: many
D: NA

DNA: TGCAGTGCTAGAGATGTAGGGACAGGGGGTTGGGGTGAGCAGTTCTTC
CDR3: CSARDVGTGGWGEQFF
J: TRBJ2-1
length: 16
V: TRBV20-1
size: many
D: TRBD1

DNA: TGTGCCAGCAGTTTCTTATCTAGGAACACCGGGGAGCTGTTTTTT
CDR3: CASSFLSRNTGELFF
J: TRBJ2-2
length: 15
V: TRBV28
size: many
D: NA

DNA: TGTGCCAGCAGCTTAAACGGGGGAGATAACAATGAGCAGTTCTTC
CDR3: CASSLNGGDNNEQFF
J: TRBJ2-1
length: 15
V: TRBV7-3
size: many
D: NA

DNA: TGTGCCAGCAGCCGCGACCGAATCGGCGGGCAGCCCCAGCATTTT
CDR3: CASSRDRIGGQPQHF
J: TRBJ1-5
length: 15
V: TRBV7-9
size: medium-sized
D: NA

DNA: TGTGCCAGCAGTTCGACCCCCGGGGTCGGGGGGACAGAAGAGACCCAGTACTTC
CDR3: CASSSTPGVGGTEETQYF
J: TRBJ2-5
length: 18
V: TRBV28
size: many
D: NA

DNA: TGCAGTGCTAGCCGTCCAGGGGATCAGCCCCAGCATTTT
CDR3: CSASRPGDQPQHF
J: TRBJ1-5
length: 13
V: TRBV20-1
size: few
D: NA

DNA: TGCAGCGTTGATTGGGGGGATGGGACTGAAGCTTTCTTT
CDR3: CSVDWGDGTEAFF
J: TRBJ1-1
length: 13
V: TRBV29-1
size: many
D: NA

DNA: TGTGCCAGCAGCCGTGCGGGGCCGAGTGAGCAGTACTTC
CDR3: CASSRAGPSEQYF
J: TRBJ2-7
length: 13
V: TRBV7-2
size: NA
D: NA

DNA: TGTGCCAGCAGCCCCGCCGGGGGTCAGCCCCAGCATTTT
CDR3: CASSPAGGQPQHF
J: TRBJ1-5
length: 13
V: TRBV7-9
size: many
D: NA

DNA: TGTGCCACCAGTGATCGCCGGACTAGCGGGAGTGGCTACAATGAGCAGTTCTTC
CDR3: CATSDRRTSGSGYNEQFF
J: TRBJ2-1
length: 18
V: TRBV24-1
size: many
D: TRBD2

DNA: TGTGCCAGCTCACAGGCGGACAACTATGGCTACACCTTC
CDR3: CASSQADNYGYTF
J: TRBJ1-2
length: 13
V: TRBV18
size: many
D: NA

DNA: TGTGCCAGCAGCCCAACAGCCTCTGGAAACACCATATATTTT
CDR3: CASSPTASGNTIYF
J: TRBJ1-3
length: 14
V: TRBV3-1
size: many
D: NA

DNA: TGTGCCATCAGTGGAAAGGGACAGGGTGGGAGGGAGACCCAGTACTTC
CDR3: CAISGKGQGGRETQYF
J: TRBJ2-5
length: 16
V: TRBV10-3
size: few
D: TRBD1

DNA: TGTGCCAGCAGCGCCAAGGTCCGACTAGCGGGAGTCTACAATGAGCAGTTCTTC
CDR3: CASSAKVRLAGVYNEQFF
J: TRBJ2-1
length: 18
V: TRBV11-1
size: many
D: TRBD2

DNA: TGTGCCAGCAGCCTCCGACAGGGTTCCGGGGAGCTGTTTTTT
CDR3: CASSLRQGSGELFF
J: TRBJ2-2
length: 14
V: TRBV7-3
size: NA
D: TRBD1

DNA: TGTGCCAGCAGTTTGCGAAGGGGGCGCAAAACTGAAGCTTTCTTT
CDR3: CASSLRRGRKTEAFF
J: TRBJ1-1
length: 15
V: TRBV28
size: many
D: TRBD1

DNA: TGTGCCAGCAGCCCAACACAGGGCCGCGGCACTGAAGCTTTCTTT
CDR3: CASSPTQGRGTEAFF
J: TRBJ1-1
length: 15
V: TRBV3-1
size: many
D: NA

DNA: TGCAGCGGGACAGGGAGTTCCACAGATACGCAGTATTTT
CDR3: CSGTGSSTDTQYF
J: TRBJ2-3
length: 13
V: TRBV20-1
size: many
D: TRBD1

DNA: TGCGCCAGCAGCTTGGCGCCAGGTGATAATTCACCCCTCCACTTT
CDR3: CASSLAPGDNSPLHF
J: TRBJ1-6
length: 15
V: TRBV5-1
size: few
D: NA

DNA: TGTGCCAGCTTAGACAGAAGAACAACCGGGGAGCTGTTTTTT
CDR3: CASLDRRTTGELFF
J: TRBJ2-2
length: 14
V: TRBV18
size: few
D: NA

DNA: TGCGCCAGCAGCCAACCAACAGCAGCCTTAGCCAAAAACATTCAGTACTTC
CDR3: CASSQPTAALAKNIQYF
J: TRBJ2-4
length: 17
V: TRBV4-1
size: medium-sized
D: NA

DNA: TGTGCCAGCAGAACATCCGGGACAGGGTCCTACGAGCAGTACTTC
CDR3: CASRTSGTGSYEQYF
J: TRBJ2-7
length: 15
V: TRBV27
size: few
D: TRBD1

DNA: TGCAGCGTTGCCAAGCGGGAGAGCACAGATACGCAGTATTTT
CDR3: CSVAKRESTDTQYF
J: TRBJ2-3
length: 14
V: TRBV29-1
size: few
D: TRBD2

DNA: TGTGCCAGCAGCCAAGTTGATGTGTTCATGGACAGGGATTCGTACGAGCAGTACTTC
CDR3: CASSQVDVFMDRDSYEQYF
J: TRBJ2-7
length: 19
V: TRBV3-1
size: NA
D: TRBD1

DNA: TGTGCCAGCAGCGCGGGACAGGGGAACACCGGGGAGCTGTTTTTT
CDR3: CASSAGQGNTGELFF
J: TRBJ2-2
length: 15
V: TRBV11-3
size: NA
D: TRBD1

DNA: TGTGCCAGCAGCCAACCAGGACGAGGGGCTGCGGGCAATGAGCAGTTCTTC
CDR3: CASSQPGRGAAGNEQFF
J: TRBJ2-1
length: 17
V: TRBV3-1
size: many
D: NA

DNA: TGTGCCAGCAGTTTCTCTACCCCGGGCACCGGGGAGCTGTTTTTT
CDR3: CASSFSTPGTGELFF
J: TRBJ2-2
length: 15
V: TRBV2
size: many
D: NA

DNA: TGTGCCATCAGTTCCAGGGGGGACTGGGAGCAGTACTTC
CDR3: CAISSRGDWEQYF
J: TRBJ2-7
length: 13
V: TRBV10-3
size: few
D: NA

DNA: TGTGCCAGCAGCCCCGCTAGCGGGGGTGGGGAGACCCAGTACTTC
CDR3: CASSPASGGGETQYF
J: TRBJ2-5
length: 15
V: TRBV7-3
size: many
D: TRBD2

DNA: TGCGCCAGCAAAGCTGACGGCTACGAGCAGTACTTC
CDR3: CASKADGYEQYF
J: TRBJ2-7
length: 12
V: TRBV5-1
size: many
D: NA

DNA: TGTGCCACCCAGCGGGAGCAGTACTTC
CDR3: CATQREQYF
J: TRBJ2-7
length: 9
V: TRBV24-1
size: few
D: NA

DNA: TGTGCCAGCAGTTCCGGGGTCTCCTACGAGCAGTACTTC
CDR3: CASSSGVSYEQYF
J: TRBJ2-7
length: 13
V: TRBV7-8
size: many
D: NA

DNA: TGTGCCAGCAGCAACCTTGGAGGGCGGCAAGAGACCCAGTACTTC
CDR3: CASSNLGGRQETQYF
J: TRBJ2-5
length: 15
V: TRBV5-5
size: many
D: NA

DNA: TGCAGCGTTGCCGCAGGGGCATCTTTCGATACGCAGTATTTT
CDR3: CSVAAGASFDTQYF
J: TRBJ2-3
length: 14
V: TRBV29-1
size: many
D: NA

DNA: TGCGCCAGCAGCCGCGAGGGACAGGGGGTCCACGAGCAGTACTTC
CDR3: CASSREGQGVHEQYF
J: TRBJ2-7
length: 15
V: TRBV5-1
size: many
D: TRBD1

DNA: TGTGCCATCACCTCCGACAGGGTAAGGTCCTACGAGCAGTACTTC
CDR3: CAITSDRVRSYEQYF
J: TRBJ2-7
length: 15
V: TRBV10-3
size: medium-sized
D: TRBD1

DNA: TGCAGCGTTGAAGAGGGGGACTTCACAGATACGCAGTATTTT
CDR3: CSVEEGDFTDTQYF
J: TRBJ2-3
length: 14
V: TRBV29-1
size: many
D: NA

DNA: TGTGCCAGTTTGTTGGAGGGCGGAGGTGAAGCTTTCTTT
CDR3: CASLLEGGGEAFF
J: TRBJ1-1
length: 13
V: TRBV2
size: NA
D: NA